This is a list of T cell receptor beta chains from one sample in a study of blood T cell repertoires in COVID-19. Measured with immunoSEQ multiplex PCR; TCRdb has only the in-frame clones, and not every one. The data contain tens of thousands of clones, 80% of them singletons. Sequencing was done on a sample of peripheral blood. The receptors derive from a human donor in a cohort sampled during active COVID-19. Each CDR3 is given with its conserved first and last residue. A D gene is named only where the DNA matches it firmly. The size entry is marked missing in some rows and otherwise reads once, few, many or a size class.

j_call v_call d_call clone_size cdr3_aa cdr3_nt
TRBJ2-1 TRBV6-1 . . CASSEGGVRVALTSYNEQFF TGTGCCAGCAGTGAAGGCGGTGTCAGGGTAGCCCTAACCTCCTACAATGAGCAGTTCTTC
TRBJ2-1 TRBV6-5 . . CASSYGTPYNEQFF TGTGCCAGCAGTTATGGGACACCCTACAATGAGCAGTTCTTC
TRBJ1-1 TRBV11-1 . . CASSLGSMSNTEAFF TGTGCCAGCAGCTTAGGTTCTATGTCTAACACTGAAGCTTTCTTT
TRBJ1-4 TRBV6-5 . . CASSYKNWQAKKLFF TGTGCCAGCAGTTACAAAAACTGGCAGGCCAAAAAACTGTTTTTT
TRBJ2-5 TRBV9 TRBD1 . CASSVGDRGEETQYF TGTGCCAGCAGCGTAGGAGACAGGGGTGAGGAGACCCAGTACTTC
TRBJ2-4 TRBV6-5 TRBD2 . CASSYSGGVVKNIQYF TGTGCCAGCAGTTACTCCGGGGGGGTCGTCAAAAACATTCAGTACTTC
TRBJ1-2 TRBV3-1/TRBV3-2 . . CASSQGSGGTTNYGYTF TGTGCCAGCAGCCAAGGGTCGGGGGGCACCACTAACTATGGCTACACCTTC
TRBJ1-1 TRBV6-5 . . CASSRDFMNTEAFF TGTGCCAGCAGTAGGGACTTCATGAACACTGAAGCTTTCTTT
TRBJ2-3 TRBV5-1 TRBD1 . CASSWGKEQGAARDTQYF TGCGCCAGCAGCTGGGGTAAAGAACAGGGGGCCGCCAGAGATACGCAGTATTTT
TRBJ1-1 TRBV19 TRBD1 . CASSPLRQGSNSNTEAFF TGTGCCAGTAGTCCGCTCCGACAGGGCTCGAACTCGAACACTGAAGCTTTCTTT
TRBJ1-1 TRBV5-8 . few CASSLRWSRVEAFF TGTGCCAGCAGCTTGCGGTGGTCGAGGGTTGAAGCTTTCTTT
TRBJ1-1 TRBV4-3 . . CASSQRELRNTEAFF TGCGCCAGCAGCCAACGCGAACTCCGGAACACTGAAGCTTTCTTT
TRBJ2-5 TRBV5-4 . . CASSLPGKGPQETQYF TGTGCCAGCAGCTTGCCGGGGAAGGGCCCCCAAGAGACCCAGTACTTC
TRBJ2-2 TRBV19 TRBD1 . CASSIGGTANTGELFF TGTGCCAGTAGTATAGGTGGGACAGCGAACACCGGGGAGCTGTTTTTT
TRBJ2-7 TRBV7-2 TRBD1 few CASSFWTGDYEQYF TGTGCCAGCAGCTTCTGGACAGGGGACTACGAGCAGTACTTC
TRBJ2-5 TRBV5-1 TRBD1 . CASRSIQGTQETQYF TGCGCCAGCAGGTCGATACAGGGGACACAAGAGACCCAGTACTTC
TRBJ1-5 TRBV7-2 . . CASSLPGDSNQPQHF TGTGCCAGCAGCTTACCAGGGGATAGCAATCAGCCCCAGCATTTT
TRBJ1-2 TRBV28 . . CASSYDRYGYTF TGTGCCAGCAGTTATGACAGATATGGCTACACCTTC
TRBJ2-5 TRBV6-5 TRBD1 . CASRQGRVGTQYF TGTGCCAGCAGACAGGGGCGGGTGGGGACCCAGTACTTC
TRBJ2-3 TRBV27 TRBD1 . CASSRDRQPSTDTQYF TGTGCCAGTTCTAGGGACAGACAACCTAGCACAGATACGCAGTATTTT
TRBJ2-3 TRBV10-3 TRBD2 . CAISESTSGGSDTQYF TGTGCCATCAGTGAGTCTACTAGCGGGGGGTCAGATACGCAGTATTTT
TRBJ1-3 TRBV30 TRBD1 . CAWSAGQVGNTIYF TGTGCCTGGAGCGCTGGACAGGTTGGAAACACCATATATTTT
TRBJ1-6 TRBV6-1 TRBD1 . CASSENMGQGDSPLHF TGTGCCAGCAGTGAAAATATGGGACAGGGGGATTCACCCCTCCACTTT
TRBJ1-5 TRBV18 TRBD1 . CASSPPGQGNQPQHF TGTGCCAGCTCACCACCGGGACAGGGCAATCAGCCCCAGCATTTT
TRBJ2-5 TRBV6-6 TRBD1 . CASSLQGPQETQYF TGTGCCAGCAGTTTACAGGGGCCCCAAGAGACCCAGTACTTC
TRBJ2-5 TRBV15 TRBD1 once CATARTGGLETQYF TGTGCCACCGCCCGGACAGGGGGCTTGGAGACCCAGTACTTC
TRBJ2-3 TRBV29-1 . . CSVEVGDTQYF TGCAGCGTTGAAGTCGGAGATACGCAGTATTTT
TRBJ2-7 TRBV11-2 TRBD2 . CASSFGGEGSYEQYF TGTGCCAGCAGCTTCGGGGGGGAGGGCTCCTACGAGCAGTACTTC
TRBJ2-7 TRBV6-6 TRBD2 . CASSLLGGASYEQYF TGTGCCAGCAGTCTTTTGGGAGGGGCCTCCTACGAGCAGTACTTC
TRBJ2-7 TRBV6-2/TRBV6-3 . few CASSPGGIHEQYF TGTGCCAGCAGCCCCGGCGGGATCCACGAGCAGTACTTC
TRBJ1-1 TRBV6-4 TRBD1 . CASSRTGTTEAFF TGTGCCAGCAGCCGGACAGGGACTACTGAAGCTTTCTTT
TRBJ2-1 TRBV11-2 TRBD1 . CASTEGQGKYNEQFF TGTGCCAGCACGGAAGGACAGGGAAAATACAATGAGCAGTTCTTC
TRBJ1-3 TRBV6-5 . . CASSFRGSGNTIYF TGTGCCAGCAGTTTTCGGGGTTCTGGAAACACCATATATTTT
TRBJ2-6 TRBV7-2 . . CASSSRVSGANVLTF TGTGCCAGCAGCTCCAGGGTGAGCGGGGCCAACGTCCTGACTTTC
TRBJ2-2 TRBV6-5 . . CASSLLSVTGELFF TGTGCCAGCAGCCTATTGAGCGTCACCGGGGAGCTGTTTTTT
TRBJ2-7 TRBV7-2 . few CASSPGDRRYF TGTGCCAGCAGCCCGGGGGACCGTCGGTACTTC
TRBJ2-5 TRBV2 TRBD1 . CASSGTGEGDQYF TGTGCCAGCAGCGGGACAGGGGAAGGGGACCAGTACTTC
TRBJ1-1 TRBV6-2/TRBV6-3 TRBD1 . CASSRQGSVNEAFF TGTGCCAGCAGTCGACAGGGTAGCGTCAATGAAGCTTTCTTT
TRBJ1-4 TRBV10-3 . . CAIKGSNEKLFF TGTGCCATCAAGGGGTCTAATGAAAAACTGTTTTTT
TRBJ1-1 TRBV2 TRBD1 . CASSGAGGNTEAFF TGTGCCAGCAGTGGGGCAGGGGGGAACACTGAAGCTTTCTTT
TRBJ1-4 TRBV3-1/TRBV3-2 TRBD1 . CASSLTGAANEKLFF TGTGCCAGCAGCCTAACAGGGGCAGCTAATGAAAAACTGTTTTTT
TRBJ2-2 TRBV10-3 TRBD2 once CATSGRAEELFF TGTGCCACCAGCGGGAGGGCCGAGGAGCTGTTTTTT
TRBJ2-7 TRBV7-2 . . CASSLVGGPRAHEQYF TGTGCCAGCAGCTTAGTGGGGGGTCCCCGCGCTCACGAGCAGTACTTC
TRBJ2-6 TRBV5-8 . . CASSSNLQGWERAGANVLTF TGTGCCAGCAGCTCCAACCTACAGGGTTGGGAGAGGGCTGGGGCCAACGTCCTGACTTTC
TRBJ2-3 TRBV5-1 . . CASSLAAVRVQDTQYF TGCGCCAGCAGCTTGGCAGCGGTTAGGGTCCAGGATACGCAGTATTTT
TRBJ1-1 TRBV7-9 . few CASSLVVGREVEAFF TGTGCCAGCAGCTTAGTTGTAGGGAGGGAGGTTGAAGCTTTCTTT
TRBJ2-5 TRBV19 . . CASSDRNYQETQYF TGTGCCAGTAGTGACAGGAATTACCAAGAGACCCAGTACTTC
TRBJ2-3 TRBV5-1 . . CASSRGTNTLSDTQYF TGCGCCAGCAGCAGGGGGACTAATACTCTCTCAGATACGCAGTATTTT
TRBJ2-7 TRBV5-6 . . CASSLTQQGRRGQYF TGTGCCAGCAGCTTAACTCAACAGGGACGGCGCGGACAGTACTTC
TRBJ2-5 TRBV6-2/TRBV6-3 . few CASSDPSGGLSETQYF TGTGCCAGCAGTGACCCATCCGGGGGGCTGTCGGAGACCCAGTACTTC
TRBJ2-5 TRBV5-1 . . CASSLEQGRETQYF TGCGCCAGCAGCTTGGAACAGGGAAGGGAGACCCAGTACTTC
TRBJ1-3 TRBV7-3 TRBD1 few CASSLQGGSGNTIYF TGTGCCAGCAGCTTACAGGGGGGCTCTGGAAACACCATATATTTT
TRBJ2-1 TRBV27 . . CASSWGVTYNEQFF TGTGCCAGCAGTTGGGGGGTGACCTACAATGAGCAGTTCTTC
TRBJ2-7 TRBV7-9 TRBD1 . CASSYSRDSYEQYF TGTGCCAGCAGCTACTCCCGGGACAGCTACGAGCAGTACTTC
TRBJ1-1 TRBV11-3 . . CASSLGGRGNTEAFF TGTGCCAGCAGCTTAGGGGGCCGAGGGAACACTGAAGCTTTCTTT
TRBJ1-4 TRBV5-6 TRBD1 . CASSLWDRDEKLFF TGTGCCAGCAGCTTGTGGGACAGGGATGAAAAACTGTTTTTT
TRBJ2-5 TRBV7-3 . . CASSQAGPGETQYF TGTGCCAGCAGCCAAGCCGGCCCGGGGGAGACCCAGTACTTC
TRBJ1-1 TRBV6-6 . . CASRDSNTEAFF TGTGCCAGCAGGGACAGTAACACTGAAGCTTTCTTT
TRBJ2-2 TRBV18 TRBD2 . CASSSAGGPTTGELFF TGTGCCAGCTCATCCGCGGGGGGGCCCACCACCGGGGAGCTGTTTTTT
TRBJ2-3 TRBV7-9 . . CASSSTVPDTQYF TGTGCCAGCAGCTCCACAGTCCCAGATACGCAGTATTTT